The 22 T cell receptor beta chains in this list originate from one sample, sequenced in a study of cytomegalovirus exposure and HLA in healthy donors. PCR amplification relied on 60 Vbeta primers (plus 13 Jbeta primers). Clones were read by immunoSEQ multiplex PCR, and TCRdb kept only the in-frame ones, dropping some. The sample includes roughly 100,000 clones, about 81% of them seen just once. The sample comprised PBMCs. The receptors were sampled from a man aged 50 to 59 in good health and CMV-seronegative.

The rearrangement uses TRBV28 and TRBJ1-5, with a weak D call TRBD1 (6 bases). Per germline, CDR1 MDHEN and CDR2 SYDVKM. Trimming cost V 6 bases and J 0 bases, with 18 bases left between them. This CDR3 is built from 17 residues. The CDR3 reads CASSFPTGTPSNQPQHF. The CDR3 nucleotides read TGTGCCAGCAGCTTTCCTACCGGGACACCTAGCAATCAGCCCCAGCATTTT.

The chain recombines TRBV5-1 with TRBJ1-5; D is undetermined. CDR1 and CDR2 from the germline V gene are SGHRS and YFSETQ. The ends were cut back, 5 bases at V and 0 bases at J, with 9 bases in the middle. The CDR3 totals 14 residues. CDR3 sequence: CASRAGDSNQPQHF. The CDR3, as DNA: TGCGCCAGCAGGGCGGGTGATAGCAATCAGCCCCAGCATTTT.

The V gene is TRBV9, the J gene TRBJ2-7, with D hard to call. Trimming removed 1 base from V and 2 bases from J, with 7 bases in between. The CDR3 has 13 residues. Germline V gene sequence: CDR1 SGDLS, CDR2 YYNGEE. Here the CDR3 reads CASSVWSAYEQYF. The CDR3 nucleotides read TGTGCCAGCAGCGTATGGAGCGCCTACGAGCAGTACTTC.

This rearrangement joins TRBV7-9 to TRBJ2-7, with TRBD2 as a possible D gene (6 bases). Germline values: CDR1 SEHNR, CDR2 FQNEAQ (reference sequence). The V end was cut by 1 base, the J end by 6 bases, with 16 bases between. CDR3 length: 15 amino acids. CDR3 DNA: TGTGCCAGCAGCTTAGGAACGGGGAGGACCGCCGAGCAGTACTTC. Translated: CASSLGTGRTAEQYF.

The chain is built from TRBV27 and TRBJ2-1; TRBD1 matches 10 bases. Germline values: CDR1 MNHEY, CDR2 SMNVEV (reference sequence). CDR3 length: 17 amino acids. V gave up 5 bases and J gave up 6 bases; unmatched junction bases: 13. CDR3 nucleotide sequence: TGTGCCAGCAGTCCCCCACCGGACAGGGGGTGGGTCAATGAGCAGTTCTTC. Translating gives CASSPPPDRGWVNEQFF.

The rearrangement links TRBV28 to TRBJ1-6; TRBD1 matches 11 bases. The CDR3 totals 16 residues. In germline, CDR1 is MDHEN, CDR2 SYDVKM. The trim removed 5 bases at V and 7 bases at J, leaving 7 bases unmatched. CDR3 DNA sequence: TGTGCCAGCAGTCCCCCGGGACAGGGGGAGAATTCACCCCTCCACTTT. Residues: CASSPPGQGENSPLHF.

A few counts support this clone. The chain has TRBV28 and TRBJ2-7; TRBD1 might be the D (5 bases). CDR1 and CDR2 from the germline V gene are MDHEN and SYDVKM. The V end was cut by 6 bases, the J end by 6 bases, with 15 bases between. The CDR3 is 13 residues long. The CDR3 DNA follows: TGTGCCAGCAGCTTGGACAAGATGGGCGAGCAGTACTTC. It encodes CASSLDKMGEQYF. Together with reference TRBV28 and TRBJ2-7, the CDR3 gives the full variable domain: DVKVTQSSRYLVKRTGEKVFLECVQDMDHENMFWYRQDPGLGLRLIYFSYDVKMKEKGDIPEGYSVSREKKERFSLILESASTNQTSMYLCASSLDKMGEQYFGPGTRLTVT.

The chain couples TRBV18 to TRBJ1-5; 12 positions agree with TRBD1. V lost 6 bases, J lost 4 bases, and 7 bases stayed unmatched. Looked up from germline, CDR1 is KGHSH and CDR2 is LQKENI. CDR3 size: 16 residues. CDR3 nucleotide sequence: TGTGCCAGCTCCCCCGGGACAGGGGGCCGGAATCAGCCCCAGCATTTT. Translated, it gives CASSPGTGGRNQPQHF.

The chain carries TRBV18 and TRBJ1-3; no reliable D call. CDR3 length: 15 residues. Germline loops: CDR1 KGHSH, CDR2 LQKENI. V dropped 1 base and J dropped 3 bases, with 10 bases sitting between them. CDR3 in amino acids: CASSPLRENGNTIYF. The CDR3 DNA reads as TGTGCCAGCTCACCACTGCGGGAGAATGGAAACACCATATATTTT. Using reference TRBV18 and TRBJ1-3 for the parts outside the CDR3, the full variable domain is NAGVMQNPRHLVRRRGQEARLRCSPMKGHSHVYWYRQLPEEGLKFMVYLQKENIIDESGMPKERFSAEFPKEGPSILRIQQVVRGDSAAYFCASSPLRENGNTIYFGEGSWLTVV.

The chain joins TRBV5-1 to TRBJ2-3; 10 bases map to TRBD1. V trimming: 5 bases; J trimming: 7 bases; junction bases outside the gene matches: 10. This CDR3 spans 15 amino acids. Per the germline V gene, CDR1 is SGHRS and CDR2 is YFSETQ. CDR3 nucleotide sequence: TGCGCCAGCAGTTGGACAGGGGGATCGATGTATACGCAGTATTTT. Residues: CASSWTGGSMYTQYF.

This clone was counted a few times. The gene calls are TRBV2 and TRBJ1-1, with D possibly matching TRBD1 (5 bases). The germline V and J ends were trimmed by 7 bases and 0 bases, with 6 bases remaining between them. Germline assignment: CDR1 SNHLY and CDR2 FYNNEI. CDR3 length: 12 amino acids. CDR3 region: CASNRMNTEAFF. CDR3 DNA: TGTGCCAGCAACAGGATGAACACTGAAGCTTTCTTT.

The rearrangement links TRBV10-3 to TRBJ1-3; 9 bases fit TRBD1. Germline CDR1 is ENHRY and CDR2 is SYGVKD. This CDR3 spans 14 amino acids. Unmatched junction bases numbered 7, after V lost 8 bases and J lost 5 bases. The CDR3 bases are TGTGCCATCTCCGACAGGGGGGATCGAAACACCATATATTTT. It is translated as CAISDRGDRNTIYF.

This rearrangement joins TRBV7-3 to TRBJ2-1, with unresolved D. Between the trimmed V and J ends, which lost 1 base and 6 bases, there was a span of 16 bases. The CDR3 has 16 amino acids. CDR1 SGHTA and CDR2 FQGTGA come from the germline V gene. CDR3: CASSLKGLLLSNEQFF. CDR3 in DNA: TGTGCCAGCAGCTTAAAAGGCCTACTACTTTCCAATGAGCAGTTCTTC. The full variable domain, with the rest looked up from reference TRBV7-3 and TRBJ2-1, is GAGVSQTPSNKVTEKGKYVELRCDPISGHTALYWYRQSLGQGPEFLIYFQGTGAADDSGLPNDRFFAVRPEGSVSTLKIQRTERGDSAVYLCASSLKGLLLSNEQFFGPGTRLTVL.

There are a few counts of this clone. The chain combines TRBV5-1 with TRBJ2-7, with unresolved D. Germline CDR1 SGHRS, CDR2 YFSETQ. Trimming stripped 0 bases from V and 7 bases from J, with 11 bases between. The CDR3 covers 13 residues. CDR3 nucleotide sequence: TGCGCCAGCAGCTTGGCCGGAACAGAAGAGCAGTACTTC. Translation: CASSLAGTEEQYF.

The chain couples TRBV6-5 to TRBJ1-2, with 7 nucleotides matching TRBD1. The J segment lost 4 bases and the V segment lost 7 bases, leaving 6 bases of the junction unmatched. This CDR3 is built from 13 residues. Germline CDR1 reads MNHEY; CDR2 reads SVGAGI. The CDR3 is CASTRDRGYGYTF. In DNA form, the CDR3 reads TGTGCCAGCACTCGGGACAGAGGCTATGGCTACACCTTC.

V and J are TRBV9 and TRBJ1-1; D is unresolved. V was shortened by 5 bases and J by 7 bases, with 18 bases between the two germline ends. Looked up from germline, CDR1 is SGDLS and CDR2 is YYNGEE. The CDR3 has 14 amino acids. The CDR3 reads CASSLNPGYNEAFF. The CDR3 nucleotides are TGTGCCAGCAGTCTAAATCCAGGCTATAATGAAGCTTTCTTT.

The V gene is TRBV6-9, the J gene TRBJ2-7, with 9 bases identical to TRBD1. CDR3 length: 19 residues. CDR1 and CDR2 (germline): MNHGY, SVAAGI. V dropped 8 bases and J dropped 0; count of bases not matched to a gene: 20. The CDR3: CASGQNLYRGRSSSYEQYF. As DNA, the CDR3 is TGTGCCAGCGGCCAAAATTTATACAGGGGGCGGAGTAGCTCCTACGAGCAGTACTTC.

The rearrangement joins TRBV7-5 to TRBJ2-7; whether TRBD2, the table's D call, matches the DNA was not checked. TRBV7-5 is listed as a pseudogene. The CDR3 is 16 amino acids. CDR3 amino acids: CARKLKLERYSYEQYF. The CDR3 coding sequence is TGTGCCAGAAAACTGAAGCTGGAGCGATACTCCTACGAGCAGTACTTC.

The J gene is TRBJ2-4, the V gene TRBV18; D is undetermined. V lost 3 bases and J 1 base, leaving 13 bases between the germline ends. CDR3 size: 16 residues. Germline loops: CDR1 KGHSH, CDR2 LQKENI. CDR3 sequence: CASSPSSTSAKNIQYF. The CDR3, as DNA: TGTGCCAGCTCACCCTCAAGCACTTCGGCCAAAAACATTCAGTACTTC.

This clone was found a few times. The chain is built from TRBV14 and TRBJ1-1, with a weak D call TRBD1 (6 bases). The germline V gene encodes CDR1 SGHDN and CDR2 FVKESK. V was shortened by 4 bases and J by 0 bases, with 9 bases between the two germline ends. The length of the CDR3 is 14 residues. The CDR3 DNA is TGTGCCAGCAGCCCCCAGGGGCTGAACACTGAAGCTTTCTTT. Translation: CASSPQGLNTEAFF.

This rearrangement joins TRBV30 to TRBJ2-1, with TRBD2 matching 12 bases. The CDR3 contains 13 residues. Germline trimming cut 1 base from V and 8 bases from J; bases unmatched to any gene: 0. Per germline, CDR1 GTSNPN and CDR2 SVGIG (reference sequence). CDR3 amino acids: CAWSGLAGDEQFF. In DNA form, the CDR3 reads TGTGCCTGGAGTGGACTAGCGGGGGATGAGCAGTTCTTC.

The V gene is TRBV27, the J gene TRBJ2-4; possible D gene TRBD1, 5 bases. CDR1 is MNHEY and CDR2 is SMNVEV in the germline V gene (reference sequence). The CDR3 spans 15 residues. Trimming pared 5 bases from V and 5 bases from J, leaving 16 bases between. CDR3 in DNA: TGTGCCAGCAGTGCCTCTGCGGCAGGGCAAAACATTCAGTACTTC. It yields the protein CASSASAAGQNIQYF.